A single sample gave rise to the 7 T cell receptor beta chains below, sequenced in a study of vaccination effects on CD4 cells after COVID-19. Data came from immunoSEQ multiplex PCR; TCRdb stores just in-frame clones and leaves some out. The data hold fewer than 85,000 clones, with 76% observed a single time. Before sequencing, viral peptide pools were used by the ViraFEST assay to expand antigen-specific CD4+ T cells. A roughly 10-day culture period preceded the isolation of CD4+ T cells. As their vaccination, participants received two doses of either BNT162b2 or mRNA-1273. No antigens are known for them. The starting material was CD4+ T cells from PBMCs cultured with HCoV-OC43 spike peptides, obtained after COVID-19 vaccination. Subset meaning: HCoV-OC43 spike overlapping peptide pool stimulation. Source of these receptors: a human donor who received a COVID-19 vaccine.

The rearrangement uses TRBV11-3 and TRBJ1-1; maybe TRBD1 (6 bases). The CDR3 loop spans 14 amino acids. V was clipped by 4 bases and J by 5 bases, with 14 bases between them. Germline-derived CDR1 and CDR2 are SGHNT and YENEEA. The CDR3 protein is CASSSLDRGTEAFF. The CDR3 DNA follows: TGTGCCAGCAGCTCCCTGGACAGAGGAACTGAAGCTTTCTTT.

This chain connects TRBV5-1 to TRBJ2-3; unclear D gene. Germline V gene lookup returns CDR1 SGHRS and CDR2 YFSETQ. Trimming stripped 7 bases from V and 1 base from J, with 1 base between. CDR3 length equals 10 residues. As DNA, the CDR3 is TGCGCCAGCGGCACAGATACGCAGTATTTT. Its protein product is CASGTDTQYF.

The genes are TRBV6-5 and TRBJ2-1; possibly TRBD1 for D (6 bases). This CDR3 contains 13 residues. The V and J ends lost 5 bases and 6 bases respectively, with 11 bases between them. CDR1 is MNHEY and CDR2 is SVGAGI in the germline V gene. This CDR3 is CASSRDTANEQFF. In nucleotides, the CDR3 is TGTGCCAGCAGTCGGGACACTGCCAATGAGCAGTTCTTC.

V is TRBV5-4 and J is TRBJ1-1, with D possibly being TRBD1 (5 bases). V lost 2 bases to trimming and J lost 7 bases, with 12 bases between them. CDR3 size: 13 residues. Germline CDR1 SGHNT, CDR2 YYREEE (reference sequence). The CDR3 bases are TGTGCCAGCAGCTTCCAGGGAACCCTTGAAGCTTTCTTT. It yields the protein CASSFQGTLEAFF.

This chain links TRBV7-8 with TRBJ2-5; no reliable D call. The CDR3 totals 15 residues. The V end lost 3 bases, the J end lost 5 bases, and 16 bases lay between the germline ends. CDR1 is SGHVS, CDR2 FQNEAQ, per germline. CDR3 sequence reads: CASSFLTLSGETQYF. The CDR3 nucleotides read TGTGCCAGCAGCTTTTTAACGTTGTCAGGCGAGACCCAGTACTTC. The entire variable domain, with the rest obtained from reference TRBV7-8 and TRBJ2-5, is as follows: GAGVSQSPRYKVAKRGQDVALRCDPISGHVSLFWYQQALGQGPEFLTYFQNEAQLDKSGLPSDRFFAERPEGSVSTLKIQRTQQEDSAVYLCASSFLTLSGETQYFGPGTRLLVL.

This chain's CDR3 is CASSTSGGQGKDTQYF. As DNA, the CDR3 is TGTGCCAGCAGTACCTCAGGGGGGCAGGGCAAAGATACGCAGTATTTT. V and J are TRBV6-6 and TRBJ2-3; TRBD1 might be the D (7 bases). V was trimmed by 5 bases and J by 5 bases, leaving 20 bases between them. This CDR3 region has 16 residues. The germline V gene encodes CDR1 MNHNY and CDR2 SVGAGI (reference sequence).

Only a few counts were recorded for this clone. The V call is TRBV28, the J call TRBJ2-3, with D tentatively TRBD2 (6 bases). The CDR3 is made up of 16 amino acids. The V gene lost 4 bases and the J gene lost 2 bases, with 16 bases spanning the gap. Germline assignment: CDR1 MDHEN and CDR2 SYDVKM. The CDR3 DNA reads TGTGCCAGCAGTTCGAGAGCGGGTCCGGACACAGATACGCAGTATTTT. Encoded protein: CASSSRAGPDTDTQYF.